The sequence of this TCR beta chain was determined in a study of blood T cells in healthy people across ages. Only a few counts were recorded for this clonotype. With a J-beta primer mix and a sample-barcoded 5' primer, a second PCR ran about 6 to 11 cycles. Every cDNA molecule carried a tag from a template-switch adaptor bearing 12 random nucleotides. Using its own MiXCR run on the 5' RACE reads, TCRdb lists one record per CDR3 protein. This table holds 700,000 to 900,000 distinct CDR3 sequences, more than 25% found once. This same sample was also taken into another study, of T cells of mothers and their children.

The sequencing input was blood. The receptor's source is a boy aged 10-17 years in good health.

The CDR3 here is CASSLGGQGADEQYF. The CDR3 DNA reads TGTGCCAGCAGCTTAGGCGGACAGGGGGCGGACGAGCAGTACTTC. The chain uses TRBV13 and TRBJ2-5; TRBD1 matches at 11 bases. The end of the DNA fits TRBJ2-7 better, so the J call may be wrong. In germline, CDR1 is PRHDT, CDR2 FYEKMQ (reference sequence). The CDR3 contains 15 residues.